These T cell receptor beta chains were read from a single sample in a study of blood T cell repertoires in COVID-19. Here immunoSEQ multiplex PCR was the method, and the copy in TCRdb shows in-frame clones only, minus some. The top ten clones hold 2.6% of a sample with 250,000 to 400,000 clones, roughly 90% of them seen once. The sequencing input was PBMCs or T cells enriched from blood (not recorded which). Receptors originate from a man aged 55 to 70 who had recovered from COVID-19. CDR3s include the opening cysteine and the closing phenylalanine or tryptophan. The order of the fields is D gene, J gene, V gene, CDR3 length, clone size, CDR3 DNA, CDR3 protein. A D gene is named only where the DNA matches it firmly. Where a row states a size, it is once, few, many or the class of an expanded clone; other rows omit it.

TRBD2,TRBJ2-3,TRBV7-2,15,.,TGTGCCAGCAGCTTAACTAGCGGGGTGAAAGTTACGCAGTATTTT,CASSLTSGVKVTQYF
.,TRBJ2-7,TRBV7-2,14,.,TGTGCCAGCAGCTTTCTGAACAGAGCCTACGAGCAGTACTTC,CASSFLNRAYEQYF
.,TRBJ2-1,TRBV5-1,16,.,TGCGCCAGCAGCCGTATCCCAGCGGAATCTTACAATGAGCAGTTCTTC,CASSRIPAESYNEQFF
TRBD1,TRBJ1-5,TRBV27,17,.,TGTGCCAGCAGTCGTTCGCTTACAGGGGGCTATGTTCAGCCCCAGCATTTT,CASSRSLTGGYVQPQHF
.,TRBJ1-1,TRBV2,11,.,TGTGCCAGCAATGCAGGTTACGAAGCTTTCTTT,CASNAGYEAFF
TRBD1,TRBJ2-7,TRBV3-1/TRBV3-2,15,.,TGTGCCAGCAGCCGGTGGGGGACAGGGGGCTACGAGCAGTACTTC,CASSRWGTGGYEQYF
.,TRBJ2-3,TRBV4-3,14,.,TGCGCCAGCAGCCCCGGCGGTCCGACAGATACGCAGTATTTT,CASSPGGPTDTQYF
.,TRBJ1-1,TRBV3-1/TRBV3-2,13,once,TGTGCCAGCAGCCTACAGGGCCCCCCTGAAGCTTTCTTT,CASSLQGPPEAFF
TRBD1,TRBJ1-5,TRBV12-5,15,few,TGTGCTAGTGGTACAGGGGACAGGGGGCTTCAGCCCCAGCATTTT,CASGTGDRGLQPQHF
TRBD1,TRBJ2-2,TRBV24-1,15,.,TGTGCCACCAATACCGGGACAGGGGACACCGGGGAGCTGTTTTTT,CATNTGTGDTGELFF
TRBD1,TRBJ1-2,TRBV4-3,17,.,TGCGCCAGCAGCCAAGATGGATCCGGGACAGCAAACTATGGCTACACCTTC,CASSQDGSGTANYGYTF
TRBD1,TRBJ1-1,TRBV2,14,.,TGTGCCAGCAGTCGACAGGGGAAGGACACTGAAGCTTTCTTT,CASSRQGKDTEAFF
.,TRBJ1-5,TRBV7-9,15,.,TGTGCCAGCAGCTCCGCCAGGGGACCCAATCAGCCCCAGCATTTT,CASSSARGPNQPQHF
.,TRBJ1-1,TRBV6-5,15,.,TGTGCCAGCACCCAGGCCGCACTAGCGAACACTGAAGCTTTCTTT,CASTQAALANTEAFF
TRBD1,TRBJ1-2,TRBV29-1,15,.,TGCAGCGTTAAGTCCGGGACAGGGGGCGGTGGTGGCTACACCTTC,CSVKSGTGGGGGYTF
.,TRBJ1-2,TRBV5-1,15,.,TGCGCCAGCAGCTTGGCCGGATCCAACTATGAGGGCTACACCTTC,CASSLAGSNYEGYTF
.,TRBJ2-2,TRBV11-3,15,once,TGTGCCAGCAGCTTAAGGCAAACGGGAGCTTGGGAGCTGTTTTTT,CASSLRQTGAWELFF
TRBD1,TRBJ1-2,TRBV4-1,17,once,TGCGCCAGCAGCCCGATCAGCCGGACAGGACCTAACTATGGCTACACCTTC,CASSPISRTGPNYGYTF
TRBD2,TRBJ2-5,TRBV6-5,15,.,TGTGCCAGCAGGCCTAGCGGGTTCTACCAAGAGACCCAGTACTTC,CASRPSGFYQETQYF
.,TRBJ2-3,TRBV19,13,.,TGTGCCAGTAGTATAGCTCAGGGAGATACGCAGTATTTT,CASSIAQGDTQYF
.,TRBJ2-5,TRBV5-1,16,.,TGCGCCAGCAGCCCTAATCCCAGGGATTTGTGGGAGACCCAGTACTTC,CASSPNPRDLWETQYF
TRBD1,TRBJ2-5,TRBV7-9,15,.,TGTGCCAGCAGCCTCATCGGGACAGCTCAAGAGACCCAGTACTTC,CASSLIGTAQETQYF
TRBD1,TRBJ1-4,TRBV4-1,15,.,TGCGCCAGCAGCCAGACCGGGACAGGGAACGAAAAACTGTTTTTT,CASSQTGTGNEKLFF
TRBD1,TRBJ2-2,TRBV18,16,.,TGTGCCAGCTCAGGTCCGGGACAGTCCCCCACCGGGGAGCTGTTTTTT,CASSGPGQSPTGELFF
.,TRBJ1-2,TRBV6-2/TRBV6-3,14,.,TGTGCCAGCAGCGAGGGCGGGCAGGCCTATGGCTACACCTTC,CASSEGGQAYGYTF
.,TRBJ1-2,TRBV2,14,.,TGTGCCAGCAGTGTGGACACCGACAGCTATGGCTACACCTTC,CASSVDTDSYGYTF